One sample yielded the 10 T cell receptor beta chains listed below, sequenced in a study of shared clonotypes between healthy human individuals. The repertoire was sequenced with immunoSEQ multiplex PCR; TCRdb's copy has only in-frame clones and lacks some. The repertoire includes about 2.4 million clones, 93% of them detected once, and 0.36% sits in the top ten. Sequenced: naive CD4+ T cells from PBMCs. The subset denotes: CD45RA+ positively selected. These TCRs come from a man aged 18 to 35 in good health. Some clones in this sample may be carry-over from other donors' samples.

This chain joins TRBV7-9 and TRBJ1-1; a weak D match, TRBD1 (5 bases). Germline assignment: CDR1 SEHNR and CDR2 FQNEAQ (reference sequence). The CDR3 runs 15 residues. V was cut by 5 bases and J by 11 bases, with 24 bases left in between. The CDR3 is CASSPPWQGSKDAFF. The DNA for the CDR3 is TGTGCCAGCAGCCCCCCCTGGCAGGGATCTAAGGATGCTTTCTTT. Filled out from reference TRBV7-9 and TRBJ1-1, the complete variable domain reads DTGVSQNPRHKITKRGQNVTFRCDPISEHNRLYWYRQTLGQGPEFLTYFQNEAQLEKSRLLSDRFSAERPKGSFSTLEIQRTEQGDSAMYLCASSPPWQGSKDAFFGQGTRLTVV.

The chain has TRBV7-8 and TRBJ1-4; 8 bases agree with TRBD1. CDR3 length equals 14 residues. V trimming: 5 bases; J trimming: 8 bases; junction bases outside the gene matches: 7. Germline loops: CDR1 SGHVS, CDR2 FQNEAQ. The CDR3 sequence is CASSTGQGGEKLFF. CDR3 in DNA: TGTGCCAGCAGCACCGGACAGGGCGGGGAAAAACTGTTTTTT.

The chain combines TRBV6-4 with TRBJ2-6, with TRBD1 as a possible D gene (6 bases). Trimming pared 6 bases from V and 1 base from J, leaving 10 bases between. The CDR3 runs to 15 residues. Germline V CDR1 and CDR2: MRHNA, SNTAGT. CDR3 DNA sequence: TGTGCCAGCAGCCCCCAGGGGTCTGGGGCCAACGTCCTGACTTTC. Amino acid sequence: CASSPQGSGANVLTF.

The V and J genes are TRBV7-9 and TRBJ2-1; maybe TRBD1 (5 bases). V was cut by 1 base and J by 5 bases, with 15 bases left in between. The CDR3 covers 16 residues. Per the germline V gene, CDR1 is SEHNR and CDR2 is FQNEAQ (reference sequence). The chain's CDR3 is CASSLGLAPDNNEQFF. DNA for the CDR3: TGTGCCAGCAGCTTAGGACTGGCCCCGGACAACAATGAGCAGTTCTTC.

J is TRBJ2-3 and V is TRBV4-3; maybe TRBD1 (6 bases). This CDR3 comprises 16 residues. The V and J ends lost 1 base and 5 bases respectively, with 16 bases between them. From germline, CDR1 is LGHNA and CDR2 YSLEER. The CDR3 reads CASSQAVRGRGDTQYF. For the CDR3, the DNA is TGCGCCAGCAGCCAAGCGGTACGGGGCAGGGGAGATACGCAGTATTTT.

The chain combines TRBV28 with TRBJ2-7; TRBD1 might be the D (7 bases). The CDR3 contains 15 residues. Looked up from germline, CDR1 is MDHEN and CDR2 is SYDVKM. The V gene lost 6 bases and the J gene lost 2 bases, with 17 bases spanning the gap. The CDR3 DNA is TGTGCCAGCAGGGGAGGTGGGACAGAAGCCTACGAGCAGTACTTC. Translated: CASRGGGTEAYEQYF.

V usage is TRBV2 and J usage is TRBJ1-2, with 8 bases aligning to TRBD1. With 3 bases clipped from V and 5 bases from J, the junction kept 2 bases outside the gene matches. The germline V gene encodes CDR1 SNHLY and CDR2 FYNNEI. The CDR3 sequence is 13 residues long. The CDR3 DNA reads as TGTGCCAGCAGTGAGTACAGGGGGTATGGCTACACCTTC. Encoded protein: CASSEYRGYGYTF.

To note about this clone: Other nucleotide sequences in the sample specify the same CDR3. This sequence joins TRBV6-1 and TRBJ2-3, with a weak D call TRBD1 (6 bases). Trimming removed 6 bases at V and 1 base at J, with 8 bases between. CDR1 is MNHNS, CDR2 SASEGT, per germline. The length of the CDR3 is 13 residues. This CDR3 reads CASRAGGTDTQYF. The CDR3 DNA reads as TGTGCCAGCAGGGCAGGGGGCACAGATACGCAGTATTTT.

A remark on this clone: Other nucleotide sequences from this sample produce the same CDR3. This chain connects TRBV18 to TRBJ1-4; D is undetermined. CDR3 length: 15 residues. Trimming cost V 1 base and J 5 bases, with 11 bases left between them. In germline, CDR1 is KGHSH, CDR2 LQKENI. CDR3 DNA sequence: TGTGCCAGCTCACCACAGGGTCCGACCAATGAAAAACTGTTTTTT. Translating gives CASSPQGPTNEKLFF.

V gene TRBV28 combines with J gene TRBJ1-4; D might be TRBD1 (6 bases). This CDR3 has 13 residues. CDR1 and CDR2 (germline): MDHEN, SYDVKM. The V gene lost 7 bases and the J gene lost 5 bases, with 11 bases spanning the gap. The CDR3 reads CASTVGGNEKLFF. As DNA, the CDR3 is TGTGCCAGCACGGTTGGGGGCAATGAAAAACTGTTTTTT.